These 25 T cell receptor beta chains came from one sample sequenced in a study of shared clonotypes between healthy human individuals. Method: immunoSEQ multiplex PCR; TCRdb's copy keeps in-frame clones and lacks some. The table includes around 690,000 clones, around 90% detected once. Sequenced: memory CD8+ T cells from PBMCs. The subset here: CD45RO+ cells pooled with CCR7-negative TemRA cells. These receptors all come from a young man in good health. Some clones in this sample may be carry-over from other donors' samples.

V gene TRBV6-5 combines with J gene TRBJ1-1; D gene unclear. CDR3 size: 11 residues. The germline V gene has CDR1 MNHEY and CDR2 SVGAGI. V was cut by 8 bases and J by 11 bases, with 15 bases left in between. For the CDR3, the DNA is TGTGCCAGCTTCCTACCCGGATTGGCTTTCTTT. The encoded protein is CASFLPGLAFF.

This sequence joins TRBV6-5 and TRBJ2-2; possibly TRBD1 for D (6 bases). The CDR3 length is 14 residues. V lost 7 bases to trimming and J lost 4 bases, with 13 bases between them. Germline V gene sequence: CDR1 MNHEY, CDR2 SVGAGI. The CDR3 DNA follows: TGTGCCAGCAACAGGGAGCCGGGCACCGGGGAGCTGTTTTTT. This sequence encodes CASNREPGTGELFF.

This chain joins TRBV10-3 and TRBJ1-4; D is ambiguous. Germline V gene data show CDR1 as ENHRY and CDR2 as SYGVKD. The CDR3 runs 15 residues. Trimming stripped 3 bases from V and 4 bases from J, with 12 bases between. CDR3 in amino acids: CAISDGRVGNEKLFF. The CDR3, as DNA: TGTGCCATCAGTGATGGTAGGGTTGGTAATGAAAAACTGTTTTTT.

The chain uses TRBV5-1 and TRBJ1-1; 7 bases line up with TRBD1. Germline V gene data show CDR1 as SGHRS and CDR2 as YFSETQ. This CDR3 comprises 17 residues. The ends lost 4 bases at V and 4 bases at J; junction bases unmatched: 16. CDR3 residues: CASSGGTATLTGTEAFF. Written as DNA, the CDR3 is TGCGCCAGCAGCGGAGGGACAGCAACTCTGACGGGCACTGAAGCTTTCTTT.

The CDR3 DNA follows: TGTGCCAGCAGCTTCGCTCCCCTAGGGGTTGACGAGCAGTACTTC. Translating gives CASSFAPLGVDEQYF. The chain employs TRBV11-2 and TRBJ2-7, with D maybe TRBD1 (5 bases). Germline loops: CDR1 SGHAT, CDR2 FQNNGV. With 3 bases removed from V and 5 bases from J, the gap between germline ends came to 17 bases. This CDR3 contains 15 residues.

The rearrangement links TRBV4-1 to TRBJ1-6; the D gene is possibly TRBD1 (6 bases). Trimming shortened V by 1 base and J by 10 bases, and 14 bases separated the two germline ends. The CDR3 extends over 15 amino acids. CDR1 and CDR2 (germline): MGHRA, YSYEKL. The CDR3, as DNA: TGCGCCAGCAGCCAAGTTACAGGGAGAGGATCACCCCTCCACTTT. The encoded protein is CASSQVTGRGSPLHF.

DNA for the CDR3: TGTGCCAGCAGCTTTTCTGGAGGTGACGAGCAGTACTTC. Protein sequence: CASSFSGGDEQYF. This rearrangement joins TRBV11-2 to TRBJ2-7, with TRBD2 as a possible D gene (5 bases). Germline values: CDR1 SGHAT, CDR2 FQNNGV. Trimming took off 3 bases at V and 5 bases at J, with 11 bases between the two ends. There are 13 residues in the CDR3.

V usage is TRBV9 and J usage is TRBJ1-1; D not resolved. Germline values: CDR1 SGDLS, CDR2 YYNGEE. Trimming took 4 bases from V and 5 from J, leaving 15 bases between them. This CDR3 has 14 amino acids. The CDR3 DNA reads as TGTGCCAGCAGCCCAGGCGGGGTGGGGACTGAAGCTTTCTTT. Protein sequence: CASSPGGVGTEAFF.

The chain couples TRBV30 to TRBJ2-1; TRBD2 matches 7 bases. The V gene end was trimmed by 1 base and the J gene end by 9 bases; junction bases not matched to a gene: 3. This CDR3 region has 12 residues. In germline, CDR1 is GTSNPN, CDR2 SVGIG (reference sequence). DNA for the CDR3: TGTGCCTGGAGTGCGGGGGGAGGTGAGCAGTTCTTC. Encoded protein: CAWSAGGGEQFF. The full variable domain, its missing parts supplied by reference TRBV30 and TRBJ2-1, is SQTIHQWPATLVQPVGSPLSLECTVEGTSNPNLYWYRQAAGRGLQLLFYSVGIGQISSEVPQNLSASRPQDRQFILSSKKLLLSDSGFYLCAWSAGGGEQFFGPGTRLTVL.

The V and J genes are TRBV9 and TRBJ2-1; 9 bases align to TRBD2. The CDR3 consists of 15 residues. J lost 8 bases, V lost 4 bases, and 10 bases had no gene match. Germline values: CDR1 SGDLS, CDR2 YYNGEE. The DNA for the CDR3 is TGTGCCAGCAGCAAGACTAGCGGCAGAGGGGATGAGCAGTTCTTC. It specifies CASSKTSGRGDEQFF.

The chain is built from TRBV7-9 and TRBJ2-1; D is possibly TRBD1 (5 bases). The CDR3 sequence is 13 residues long. The V gene lost 1 base and the J gene lost 7 bases, with 8 bases spanning the gap. Germline CDR1 reads SEHNR; CDR2 reads FQNEAQ (reference sequence). The CDR3 protein is CASSLGQLNEQFF. DNA of the CDR3: TGTGCCAGCAGCTTAGGACAGCTAAATGAGCAGTTCTTC.

V usage is TRBV15 and J usage is TRBJ2-7; D might be TRBD2 (6 bases). Germline V CDR1 and CDR2: LNHNV, YYDKDF (reference sequence). The CDR3 totals 13 residues. Trimming left V 8 bases short and J 1 base short, with 12 bases between. The CDR3 bases are TGTGCCACCGGCCCACGGGAGTCCTACGAGCAGTACTTC. Its translation: CATGPRESYEQYF. The full variable domain, with the rest looked up from reference TRBV15 and TRBJ2-7, is DAMVIQNPRYQVTQFGKPVTLSCSQTLNHNVMYWYQQKSSQAPKLLFHYYDKDFNNEADTPDNFQSRRPNTSFCFLDIRSPGLGDTAMYLCATGPRESYEQYFGPGTRLTVT.

This clone was counted a single time. J is TRBJ2-1 and V is TRBV28, with TRBD2 matching over 9 bases. This CDR3 spans 17 amino acids. Germline assignment: CDR1 MDHEN and CDR2 SYDVKM. Germline trimming cut 5 bases from V and 5 bases from J; bases unmatched to any gene: 13. The CDR3 here is CASSPPLGREGDNEQFF. CDR3 nucleotides: TGTGCCAGCAGTCCCCCCCTCGGGCGGGAGGGGGACAATGAGCAGTTCTTC.

The chain joins TRBV6-5 to TRBJ2-1, with TRBD2 matching over 7 bases. The CDR3 length is 15 residues. Germline loops: CDR1 MNHEY, CDR2 SVGAGI. V gave up 0 bases and J gave up 6 bases; unmatched junction bases: 5. CDR3 sequence (DNA): TGTGCCAGCAGTTACTCGATCGCTAGCGGCAATGAGCAGTTCTTC. As protein: CASSYSIASGNEQFF.

This chain connects TRBV9 to TRBJ2-3; D is possibly TRBD2 (5 bases). V dropped 1 base and J dropped 4 bases, with 10 bases sitting between them. This CDR3 comprises 14 residues. Germline V gene lookup returns CDR1 SGDLS and CDR2 YYNGEE. This chain's CDR3 is CASSVSHGADTQYF. The CDR3 DNA follows: TGTGCCAGCAGCGTATCGCACGGGGCAGATACGCAGTATTTT.

V and J are TRBV28 and TRBJ2-3; 11 bases map to TRBD2. Losses at the gene ends were 2 bases for V and 4 bases for J; bases not matched to a gene: 8. CDR3 size: 17 residues. CDR1 MDHEN and CDR2 SYDVKM come from the germline V gene. The CDR3, as DNA: TGTGCCAGCAGTTTAGTGGCTAGCGGGAGGATAGCAGATACGCAGTATTTT. The encoded protein is CASSLVASGRIADTQYF.

This clone was seen once. V and J are TRBV5-4 and TRBJ2-1, with D perhaps matching TRBD2 (6 bases). This CDR3 comprises 15 residues. Per the germline V gene, CDR1 is SGHNT and CDR2 is YYREEE (reference sequence). Trimming cost V 0 bases and J 5 bases, with 12 bases left between them. CDR3 amino acids: CASSLGRETHNEQFF. DNA for the CDR3: TGTGCCAGCAGCTTGGGACGGGAGACCCACAATGAGCAGTTCTTC.

The gene calls are TRBV2 and TRBJ2-7; D is ambiguous. The CDR3 consists of 12 residues. CDR1 is SNHLY and CDR2 is FYNNEI in the germline V gene. Trimming took 9 bases from V and 3 from J, leaving 12 bases between them. The DNA of the CDR3 is TGTGCCAGTAAGGTGGCGAACTACGAGCAGTACTTC. Its protein product is CASKVANYEQYF.

The J gene is TRBJ1-2, the V gene TRBV14, with a weak D call TRBD1 (5 bases). CDR3 size: 12 residues. V was trimmed by 6 bases and J by 4 bases, leaving 9 bases between them. Germline CDR1 is SGHDN and CDR2 is FVKESK. The CDR3 sequence is CASRRGIYGYTF. CDR3 nucleotides: TGTGCCAGCAGGAGGGGTATCTATGGCTACACCTTC.

The V gene is TRBV5-1, the J gene TRBJ2-2; TRBD1 matches 8 bases. The ends lost 2 bases at V and 0 bases at J; junction bases unmatched: 3. Germline V gene data show CDR1 as SGHRS and CDR2 as YFSETQ. The CDR3 is 16 amino acids. CDR3: CASSLYRGSNTGELFF. DNA for the CDR3: TGCGCCAGCAGCTTATACAGGGGGTCGAACACCGGGGAGCTGTTTTTT.

This clone is large (0.1 to 1%) in the sample. The chain carries TRBV4-1 and TRBJ2-3; D may be TRBD2 (6 bases). This CDR3 has 14 amino acids. In germline, CDR1 is MGHRA, CDR2 YSYEKL. Trimming removed 4 bases from V and 6 bases from J, with 14 bases in between. The CDR3 is CASSLAAWRDTQYF. Here the CDR3 DNA reads TGCGCCAGCAGCCTAGCGGCCTGGAGGGATACGCAGTATTTT.

The rearrangement uses TRBV15 and TRBJ1-5; unclear D gene. Per germline, CDR1 LNHNV and CDR2 YYDKDF (reference sequence). V was cut by 1 base and J by 1 base, with 5 bases left in between. This CDR3 region has 14 residues. This CDR3 reads CATSRVASNQPQHF. The DNA for the CDR3 is TGTGCCACCAGCAGAGTTGCGAGCAATCAGCCCCAGCATTTT.

This clone was counted a single time. The chain uses TRBV30 and TRBJ2-1; possible D gene TRBD2, 5 bases. V lost 4 bases to trimming and J lost 7 bases, with 11 bases between them. CDR3 length: 12 amino acids. Germline values: CDR1 GTSNPN, CDR2 SVGIG (reference sequence). The CDR3 DNA follows: TGTGCCTGGAAACCTAGCAGGAATGAGCAGTTCTTC. Its protein product is CAWKPSRNEQFF.

This chain links TRBV30 with TRBJ2-5; D may be TRBD2 (6 bases). The CDR3 length is 14 residues. Trimming left V 2 bases short and J 5 bases short, with 15 bases between. CDR1 and CDR2 (germline): GTSNPN, SVGIG (reference sequence). CDR3 region: CAWSPLTSTETQYF. CDR3 in DNA: TGTGCCTGGAGTCCTCTGACTAGTACGGAGACCCAGTACTTC.

This chain uses TRBV28 with TRBJ2-7; D might be TRBD2 (6 bases). The CDR3 sequence is 17 residues long. Germline CDR1 and CDR2: MDHEN and SYDVKM. V was cut by 2 bases and J by 3 bases, with 20 bases left in between. The CDR3 region is CASSLRGASAAFYEQYF. The DNA of the CDR3 is TGTGCCAGCAGTTTACGCGGGGCTAGCGCCGCCTTCTACGAGCAGTACTTC.